The 19 T cell receptor beta chains reported below all come from one sample, sequenced in a study of OX40 agonist ivuxolimab in advanced cancers. Here immunoSEQ multiplex PCR was the method, and the copy in TCRdb shows in-frame clones only, minus some. The table includes roughly 64,000 clones, around nine tenths detected once. The sequences come from CD4+ or CD8+ T cells sorted from blood, collected in a trial of the OX40 agonist ivuxolimab. These receptors came from an adult with an advanced solid tumor such as melanoma, head and neck, liver or kidney cancer.

This clone was recorded only once. The rearrangement uses TRBV6-1 and TRBJ2-3, with 8 nucleotides matching TRBD1. The CDR3 is made up of 14 amino acids. V lost 1 base to trimming and J lost 8 bases; unmatched junction nucleotides: 5. In germline, CDR1 is MNHNS, CDR2 SASEGT. CDR3 amino acids: CASSEVQGAGTQYF. In DNA, the CDR3 is TGTGCCAGCAGTGAAGTTCAGGGGGCAGGTACGCAGTATTTT.

The genes are TRBV10-1 and TRBJ2-3; D is perhaps TRBD2 (6 bases). V was clipped by 5 bases and J by 5 bases, with 17 bases between them. Germline V gene data show CDR1 as WNHNN and CDR2 as SYGVQD (reference sequence). The CDR3 covers 15 residues. The CDR3 region is CASSPADLGGDTQYF. The DNA for the CDR3 is TGCGCCAGCAGTCCAGCGGACCTCGGGGGAGATACGCAGTATTTT.

Remarks on this clone: Within the sample, other DNA sequences also encode this same CDR3. The rearrangement links TRBV2 to TRBJ1-1; D is perhaps TRBD1 (5 bases). From germline, CDR1 is SNHLY and CDR2 FYNNEI. Between the trimmed V and J ends, which lost 7 bases and 1 base, there was a span of 13 bases. This CDR3 spans 14 amino acids. The CDR3 DNA is TGTGCCAGCATTCTGCAGGGATCGAACACTGAAGCTTTCTTT. Translated: CASILQGSNTEAFF.

V is TRBV6-1 and J is TRBJ2-5; perhaps TRBD1 as D (5 bases). Trimming stripped 3 bases from V and 1 base from J, with 12 bases between. CDR3 length: 15 amino acids. Germline assignment: CDR1 MNHNS and CDR2 SASEGT. The CDR3 region is CASSDRVELQETQYF. In nucleotides, the CDR3 is TGTGCCAGCAGTGACAGGGTAGAGCTCCAAGAGACCCAGTACTTC.

The chain employs TRBV5-5 and TRBJ2-7; possible D gene TRBD1, 6 bases. Germline-derived CDR1 and CDR2 are SGHKS and YYEKEE (reference sequence). CDR3 size: 14 residues. With 4 bases removed from V and 3 bases from J, the gap between germline ends came to 14 bases. The CDR3: CASSTSGQSYEQYF. In DNA form, the CDR3 reads TGTGCCAGCAGCACCTCAGGACAGAGCTACGAGCAGTACTTC.

This chain connects TRBV6-6 to TRBJ2-2; D possibly matches TRBD1 or TRBD2 (5 bases each). Trimming left V 4 bases short and J 5 bases short, with 11 bases between. Germline CDR1 reads MNHNY; CDR2 reads SVGAGI (reference sequence). The length of the CDR3 is 14 residues. In DNA form, the CDR3 reads TGTGCCAGCAGTTCTCAGGGCGGGACCGGGGAGCTGTTTTTT. As protein: CASSSQGGTGELFF.

The chain has TRBV4-1 and TRBJ1-1; the match to TRBD1 covers 7 bases. V lost 2 bases to trimming and J lost 6 bases; unmatched junction nucleotides: 9. Germline CDR1 MGHRA, CDR2 YSYEKL. CDR3 length equals 15 residues. The CDR3 spells CASSQPLTGMAEAFF. The CDR3 nucleotides read TGCGCCAGCAGCCAACCTCTGACAGGGATGGCTGAAGCTTTCTTT.

The chain combines TRBV4-2 with TRBJ2-3; 15 bases line up with TRBD2. Germline lookup yields CDR1 LGHNA and CDR2 YNFKEQ. V lost 5 bases and J lost 7; bases outside the gene matches: 7. There are 16 residues in the CDR3. The CDR3 here is CASSTRTSGGGNTQYF. Here the CDR3 DNA reads TGTGCCAGCAGCACCCGGACTAGCGGGGGGGGTAATACGCAGTATTTT.

This clone was seen only once. The chain combines TRBV7-3 with TRBJ2-7, with a weak D call TRBD1 (6 bases). The germline V gene has CDR1 SGHTA and CDR2 FQGTGA. The CDR3 covers 14 residues. V was cut by 0 bases and J by 2 bases, with 8 bases left in between. The CDR3 sequence: CASSLTPGAYEQYF. The CDR3 DNA reads as TGTGCCAGCAGCTTAACGCCAGGGGCCTACGAGCAGTACTTC.

This chain joins TRBV2 and TRBJ1-2, with 10 bases fitting TRBD1. The CDR3 runs 15 residues. Germline CDR1 reads SNHLY; CDR2 reads FYNNEI. V lost 4 bases, J lost 7 bases, and 9 bases stayed unmatched. The CDR3 loop is CASSGRGQGTGGYTF. CDR3 coding DNA: TGTGCCAGCAGTGGCAGGGGACAGGGGACAGGTGGCTACACCTTC.

This clone turned up a few times. The CDR3 coding sequence is TGTGCCAGCAGTTCCTCTGGGGTGAGAAACACTGAAGCTTTCTTT. It encodes CASSSSGVRNTEAFF. J is TRBJ1-1 and V is TRBV28; D is unresolved. Germline CDR1 MDHEN, CDR2 SYDVKM. V was pared by 4 bases and J by 2 bases, with 14 bases between. CDR3 size: 15 residues.

The genes are TRBV7-2 and TRBJ2-7; D is undetermined. Trimming pared 2 bases from V and 0 bases from J, leaving 11 bases between. Germline V CDR1 and CDR2: SGHTA, FQGNSA. The CDR3 consists of 15 residues. CDR3 loop: CASSLNAASSYEQYF. CDR3 nucleotides: TGTGCCAGCAGCTTAAACGCCGCGAGCTCCTACGAGCAGTACTTC.

The chain uses TRBV29-1 and TRBJ1-2; the match to TRBD1 covers 7 bases. J gave up 8 bases and V 4 bases, and 7 bases lay outside the gene matches. The length of the CDR3 is 12 residues. In germline, CDR1 is SQVTM, CDR2 ANQGSEA. CDR3 amino acids: CSVATGAGGYTF. The CDR3 DNA reads as TGCAGCGTTGCCACAGGGGCGGGGGGCTACACCTTC.

The gene calls are TRBV2 and TRBJ1-5; D possibly corresponds to TRBD1 (5 bases). Trimming shortened V by 9 bases and J by 7 bases, and 16 bases separated the two germline ends. Per the germline V gene, CDR1 is SNHLY and CDR2 is FYNNEI. This CDR3 is built from 13 residues. CDR3 sequence (DNA): TGTGCCAGTCACTTCGGGGGGGAGCAGCCCCAGCATTTT. This encodes CASHFGGEQPQHF.

This sequence joins TRBV28 and TRBJ1-3; D is perhaps TRBD1 (5 bases). The CDR3 is made up of 13 amino acids. In germline, CDR1 is MDHEN, CDR2 SYDVKM. The ends were cut back, 8 bases at V and 8 bases at J, with 16 bases in the middle. CDR3 sequence (DNA): TGTGCCAGCTCGACGGGGCGGCGGGACACCATATATTTT. As protein: CASSTGRRDTIYF.

The rearrangement uses TRBV4-1 and TRBJ2-1; 7 nucleotides align to TRBD2. The CDR3 is 16 residues long. The junction had 9 bases not matched to a gene; V was cut back by 4 bases and J by 3 bases. The germline V gene has CDR1 MGHRA and CDR2 YSYEKL. The CDR3 sequence: CASSLRGAGDYNEQFF. The CDR3, as DNA: TGCGCCAGCAGCCTCCGCGGGGCGGGGGACTACAATGAGCAGTTCTTC.

This chain uses TRBV30 with TRBJ2-2, with unresolved D. Germline values: CDR1 GTSNPN, CDR2 SVGIG (reference sequence). V was trimmed by 3 bases and J by 6 bases, leaving 17 bases between them. This CDR3 spans 15 amino acids. The DNA of the CDR3 is TGTGCCTGGAGGCCACAGTGGCGTCGTGCCGGGGAGCTGTTTTTT. Translating it yields CAWRPQWRRAGELFF. The whole variable domain, filled in from reference TRBV30 and TRBJ2-2, reads SQTIHQWPATLVQPVGSPLSLECTVEGTSNPNLYWYRQAAGRGLQLLFYSVGIGQISSEVPQNLSASRPQDRQFILSSKKLLLSDSGFYLCAWRPQWRRAGELFFGEGSRLTVL.

This clone has only a few counts. The chain carries TRBV28 and TRBJ1-5; tentatively, D is TRBD1 (6 bases). Germline lookup yields CDR1 MDHEN and CDR2 SYDVKM. The V end lost 6 bases, the J end lost 4 bases, and 13 bases lay between the germline ends. The CDR3 spans 14 residues. CDR3 sequence reads: CASSPPQGNQPQHF. CDR3 coding DNA: TGTGCCAGCAGCCCCCCACAGGGTAATCAGCCCCAGCATTTT.

The chain has TRBV6-1 and TRBJ1-1; TRBD1 matches 9 bases. This CDR3 spans 15 amino acids. CDR1 and CDR2 (germline): MNHNS, SASEGT. The V segment lost 5 bases and the J segment 2 bases; nucleotides outside the gene matches: 6. CDR3 sequence reads: CASSRTGAGNTEAFF. The CDR3 DNA sequence: TGTGCCAGCAGTCGGACAGGGGCGGGCAACACTGAAGCTTTCTTT.